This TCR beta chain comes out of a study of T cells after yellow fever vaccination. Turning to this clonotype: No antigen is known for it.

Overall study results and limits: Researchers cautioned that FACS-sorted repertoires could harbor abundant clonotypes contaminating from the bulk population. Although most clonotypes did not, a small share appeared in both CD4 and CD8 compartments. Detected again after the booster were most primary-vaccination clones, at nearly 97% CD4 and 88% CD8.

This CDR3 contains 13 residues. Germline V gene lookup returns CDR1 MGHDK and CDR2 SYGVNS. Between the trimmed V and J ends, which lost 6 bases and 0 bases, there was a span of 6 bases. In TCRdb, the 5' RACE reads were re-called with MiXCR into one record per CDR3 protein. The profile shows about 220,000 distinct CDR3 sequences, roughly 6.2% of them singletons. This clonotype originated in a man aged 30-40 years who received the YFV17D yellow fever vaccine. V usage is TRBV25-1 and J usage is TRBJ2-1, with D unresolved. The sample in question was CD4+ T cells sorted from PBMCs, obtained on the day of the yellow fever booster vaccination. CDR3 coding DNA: TGTGCCAGCAGGGTGGACTCCTACAATGAGCAGTTCTTC. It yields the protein CASRVDSYNEQFF.